Detailed here is one T cell receptor (beta chain). What it binds is unknown. 5'RACE, which relied on constant-segment primers, yielded TCR alpha and TCR beta cDNA libraries carrying sample barcodes and UMIs. One entry per CDR3 protein, called by TCRdb with MiXCR from the 5' RACE reads. The sample includes approximately 440,000 distinct CDR3 sequences, approximately 20% of them seen just once. This record belongs to a study of T-cell memory formation after mild COVID-19. Notes on the study in general: Contracting clones from day 15 to 85 showed balanced CD4/CD8; later expanders favored CD4+. The finding that pre-infection memory included some responding clones suggested that cross-reactive memory joined. Researchers report contracting CD4+ clones mostly in CM and EM, with CD8+ clones in EMRA.

The length of the CDR3 is 12 residues. Between the trimmed V and J ends, which lost 2 bases and 7 bases, there was a span of 9 bases. The chain has TRBV12-3 or TRBV12-4 and TRBJ2-7; possible D gene TRBD2, 5 bases. The origin of this receptor is an adult woman who had mild COVID-19 (a few samples of this study predate the infection). Cell type and time point are not known. Sequenced: PBMCs or a T cell subset sorted from them (not recorded which). CDR3 in DNA: TGTGCCAGCAGTTTATCGAGGGTAGAGCAGTACTTC. The encoded protein is CASSLSRVEQYF.